These T cell receptor beta chains were read from a single sample in a study of CD8+CD57+ T cells in acquired aplastic anemia. One entry per CDR3 protein, called by TCRdb with MiXCR from the reads. The table lists 150,000 to 180,000 distinct CDR3 sequences, just over 50% of them singletons, with about 12% in the top ten. The sample was sorted CD4+, CD8+, or CD8+CD57+ T cells (not recorded which) from PBMCs. The receptors were sampled from a human donor with aplastic anemia. CDR3s include the opening cysteine and the closing phenylalanine or tryptophan. D genes are given only for firm matches. Expanded clones get a size class; other rows say once, few or many, or leave the size out.

d_call j_call clone_size v_call cdr3_aa cdr3_nt
. TRBJ1-1 . TRBV24-1 CATSDLLSGRAFF TGTGCCACCAGTGATTTGCTTTCAGGACGAGCTTTCTTT
TRBD1 TRBJ2-5 . TRBV7-9 CASRSGTGFETQYF TGTGCCAGCAGGTCCGGGACAGGGTTCGAGACCCAGTACTTC
TRBD2 TRBJ2-7 . TRBV20-1 CSGHSGSSYEQYF TGCAGTGGTCATAGCGGGAGCTCCTACGAGCAGTACTTC
. TRBJ2-5 many TRBV19 CASSGPQETQYF TGTGCCAGTAGCGGGCCCCAAGAGACCCAGTACTTC
. TRBJ2-1 . TRBV11-1 CASSLGLRWDEQFF TGTGCCAGCAGCTTGGGGCTCCGATGGGATGAGCAGTTCTTC
. TRBJ2-2 once TRBV25-1 CASSRSHTGELFF TGTGCCAGCAGCCGCTCACACACCGGGGAGCTGTTTTTT
TRBD1 TRBJ1-4 . TRBV15 CATSRDWEGTELFF TGTGCCACCAGCAGAGATTGGGAAGGGACAGAACTGTTTTTT
TRBD1 TRBJ1-1 . TRBV5-1 CASSQILTGENTEAFF TGCGCCAGCAGCCAAATCCTGACAGGGGAGAACACTGAAGCTTTCTTT
. TRBJ1-6 . TRBV10-1 CAKDRDKNSPLHF TGCGCCAAGGACCGGGACAAAAATTCACCCCTCCACTTT
. TRBJ2-2 . TRBV19 CASKARTVNTGELFF TGTGCCAGTAAAGCGAGGACGGTGAACACCGGGGAGCTGTTTTTT
. TRBJ2-7 few TRBV29-1 CSVEKLAGEQYF TGCAGCGTTGAAAAACTAGCTGGCGAGCAGTACTTC
. TRBJ2-3 . TRBV6-1 CASRLEVRTDTQYF TGTGCCAGCCGACTAGAAGTGCGCACAGATACGCAGTATTTT
. TRBJ2-7 . TRBV29-1 CSVVDGRRDEQYF TGCAGCGTTGTTGATGGGAGGAGGGACGAGCAGTACTTC
. TRBJ2-1 many TRBV7-9 CASSLEGGLNEQFF TGTGCCAGCAGCTTAGAGGGCGGCCTTAATGAGCAGTTCTTC
. TRBJ1-2 . TRBV7-9 CASGGYTF TGTGCCAGCGGGGGCTACACCTTC
TRBD2 TRBJ2-3 . TRBV6-1 CASSATSGVSDTQYF TGTGCCAGCAGCGCGACTAGCGGGGTCTCAGATACGCAGTATTTT
. TRBJ1-3 . TRBV27 CASSLLRNNQDSRSGNTIYF TGTGCCAGCAGTTTATTGAGGAACAACCAGGACAGCCGCTCTGGAAACACCATATATTTT
. TRBJ1-1 many TRBV2 CASTLGRPGRGDTEAFF TGTGCCAGCACTTTGGGGCGGCCAGGGAGGGGGGACACTGAAGCTTTCTTT
. TRBJ2-3 . TRBV10-1 CASSEYPPSVTSTDTQYF TGCGCCAGCAGTGAATACCCCCCATCGGTCACTAGCACAGATACGCAGTATTTT
. TRBJ2-7 . TRBV28 CASSLGTTGDDQYF TGTGCCAGCAGTTTGGGGACTACAGGGGACGATCAGTACTTC
TRBD1 TRBJ1-2 many TRBV2 CASPGGAKGYTF TGTGCCAGCCCAGGGGGCGCAAAAGGCTACACCTTC
TRBD2 TRBJ2-7 . TRBV29-1 CSVARRGTSRWKEYF TGCAGCGTTGCCCGAAGGGGGACTAGCAGGTGGAAGGAGTACTTC
. TRBJ2-1 . TRBV19 CASSITTKTANEQFF TGTGCCAGTAGTATCACCACCAAGACCGCCAATGAGCAGTTCTTC
. TRBJ2-7 few TRBV2 CASSEFYEQYF TGTGCCAGCAGTGAATTCTACGAGCAGTACTTC
TRBD2 TRBJ2-2 . TRBV5-4 CASSSRGTTNTGELFF TGTGCCAGCAGCTCGAGAGGGACTACCAACACCGGGGAGCTGTTTTTT
. TRBJ2-7 many TRBV20-1 CSARDWSGGRAYEQYF TGCAGTGCTAGAGATTGGAGTGGTGGCAGGGCCTACGAGCAGTACTTC
TRBD2 TRBJ2-5 . TRBV13 CASSSRGGAETQYF TGTGCCAGCAGCAGTCGCGGGGGGGCCGAGACCCAGTACTTC
. TRBJ2-2 . TRBV24-1 CATSARSNTGELFF TGTGCCACCAGTGCCAGATCGAACACCGGGGAGCTGTTTTTT
TRBD1 TRBJ1-1 many TRBV12-3/TRBV12-4 CASSSDREFAVLNTEAFF TGTGCCAGCAGCTCAGACAGGGAATTCGCGGTATTGAACACTGAAGCTTTCTTT
TRBD2 TRBJ2-7 . TRBV9 CASSALPGTSGSYEQYF TGTGCCAGCAGCGCCCTCCCCGGGACTAGCGGGAGCTACGAGCAGTACTTC
TRBD1 TRBJ1-2 many TRBV20-1 CSARGVGGQKFTNYGYTF TGCAGTGCTAGAGGCGTAGGGGGACAGAAGTTTACTAACTATGGCTACACCTTC
. TRBJ1-2 . TRBV24-1 CAAAGVYGYTF TGTGCCGCGGCAGGGGTCTATGGCTACACCTTC
. TRBJ1-5 . TRBV24-1 CATDWGRTYNEPQHF TGTGCCACCGACTGGGGACGGACATACAATGAGCCCCAGCATTTT
TRBD2 TRBJ2-5 . TRBV29-1 CSVVGTRGIETQYF TGCAGCGTTGTGGGGACTAGAGGCATAGAGACCCAGTACTTC
. TRBJ1-2 many TRBV6-1 CASSEVTYGYTF TGTGCCAGCAGTGAAGTTACGTATGGCTACACCTTC
. TRBJ1-4 . TRBV2 CASNPTGPNEKLFF TGTGCCAGCAACCCCACCGGCCCTAATGAAAAACTGTTTTTT
. TRBJ2-7 . TRBV7-6 CASSLAMGVEQYF TGTGCCAGCAGCTTAGCGATGGGGGTCGAGCAGTACTTC
. TRBJ2-1 few TRBV9 CASSVQTQSNEQFF TGTGCCAGCAGCGTCCAGACGCAGAGCAATGAGCAGTTCTTC
. TRBJ1-2 . TRBV19 CASDKGMEGYGYTF TGTGCCAGTGATAAAGGGATGGAAGGCTATGGCTACACCTTC
TRBD1 TRBJ1-4 . TRBV6-1 CASTRRDSINEKLFF TGTGCCAGCACCCGGAGGGACAGCATTAATGAAAAACTGTTTTTT
TRBD1 TRBJ2-1 many TRBV5-1 CASSLHFGDRANNEQFF TGCGCCAGCAGCCTTCACTTTGGGGACAGGGCGAACAATGAGCAGTTCTTC
TRBD2 TRBJ2-1 . TRBV20-1 CSASASGGLDYGEQFF TGCAGTGCTAGTGCTAGCGGGGGACTAGATTACGGCGAGCAGTTCTTC